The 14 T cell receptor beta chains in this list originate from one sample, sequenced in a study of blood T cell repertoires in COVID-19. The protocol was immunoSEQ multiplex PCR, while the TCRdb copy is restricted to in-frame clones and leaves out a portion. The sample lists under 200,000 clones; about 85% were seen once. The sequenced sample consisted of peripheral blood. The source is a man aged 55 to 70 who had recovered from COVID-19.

The DNA of the CDR3 is TGTGCCAGCAGCCCCCGACAGGAGTCTCAATATGGCTACACCTTC. This codes for CASSPRQESQYGYTF. V and J are TRBV7-8 and TRBJ1-2, with D possibly being TRBD1 (6 bases). Trimming took off 5 bases at V and 5 bases at J, with 18 bases between the two ends. Germline lookup yields CDR1 SGHVS and CDR2 FQNEAQ. There are 15 residues in the CDR3. The full variable domain, rest sourced from reference TRBV7-8 and TRBJ1-2, is GAGVSQSPRYKVAKRGQDVALRCDPISGHVSLFWYQQALGQGPEFLTYFQNEAQLDKSGLPSDRFFAERPEGSVSTLKIQRTQQEDSAVYLCASSPRQESQYGYTFGSGTRLTVV.

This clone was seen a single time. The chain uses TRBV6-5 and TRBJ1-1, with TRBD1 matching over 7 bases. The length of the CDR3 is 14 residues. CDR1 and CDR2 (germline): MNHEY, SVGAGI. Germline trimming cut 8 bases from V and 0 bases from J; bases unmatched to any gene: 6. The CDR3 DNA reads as TGTGCCAGCGGGGGTCAGGGGGTGAACACTGAAGCTTTCTTT. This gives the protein CASGGQGVNTEAFF.

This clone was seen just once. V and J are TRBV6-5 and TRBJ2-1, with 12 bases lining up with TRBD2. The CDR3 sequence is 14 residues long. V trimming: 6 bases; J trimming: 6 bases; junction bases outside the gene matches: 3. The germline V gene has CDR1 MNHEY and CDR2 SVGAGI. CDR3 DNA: TGTGCCAGCAGACTAGCGGGGGGTGGCAATGAGCAGTTCTTC. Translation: CASRLAGGGNEQFF.

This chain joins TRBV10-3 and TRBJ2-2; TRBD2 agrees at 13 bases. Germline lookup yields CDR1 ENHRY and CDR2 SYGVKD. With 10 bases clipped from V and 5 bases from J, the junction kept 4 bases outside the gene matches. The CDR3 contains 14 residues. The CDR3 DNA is TGTGCCACTACTAGCGGGGGGGATACCGGGGAGCTGTTTTTT. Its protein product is CATTSGGDTGELFF.

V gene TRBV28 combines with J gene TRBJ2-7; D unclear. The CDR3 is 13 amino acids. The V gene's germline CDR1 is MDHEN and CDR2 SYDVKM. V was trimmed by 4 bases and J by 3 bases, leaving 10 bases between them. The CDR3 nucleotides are TGTGCCAGCAGTTCCGGTGATCTCTACGAGCAGTACTTC. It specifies CASSSGDLYEQYF.

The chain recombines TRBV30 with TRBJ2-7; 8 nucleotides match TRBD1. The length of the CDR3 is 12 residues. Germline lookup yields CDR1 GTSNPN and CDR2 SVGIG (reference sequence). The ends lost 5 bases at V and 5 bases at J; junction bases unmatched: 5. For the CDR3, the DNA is TGTGCCTGGGGACAGGGTCCGGACGAGCAGTACTTC. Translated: CAWGQGPDEQYF.

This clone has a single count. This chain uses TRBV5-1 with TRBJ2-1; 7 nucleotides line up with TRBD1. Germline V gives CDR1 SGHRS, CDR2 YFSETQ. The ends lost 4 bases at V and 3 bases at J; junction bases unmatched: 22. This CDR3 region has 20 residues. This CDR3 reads CASSRGVDRRLEHFYNEQFF. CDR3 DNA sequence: TGCGCCAGCAGCCGGGGTGTGGACAGGCGCCTAGAACACTTCTACAATGAGCAGTTCTTC.

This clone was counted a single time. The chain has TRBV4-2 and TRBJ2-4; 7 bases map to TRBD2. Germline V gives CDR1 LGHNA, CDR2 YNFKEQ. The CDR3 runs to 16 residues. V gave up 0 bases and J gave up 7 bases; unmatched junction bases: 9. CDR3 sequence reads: CASSQDGEGNRNIQYF. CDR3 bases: TGTGCCAGCAGCCAAGATGGGGAGGGGAATCGGAACATTCAGTACTTC.

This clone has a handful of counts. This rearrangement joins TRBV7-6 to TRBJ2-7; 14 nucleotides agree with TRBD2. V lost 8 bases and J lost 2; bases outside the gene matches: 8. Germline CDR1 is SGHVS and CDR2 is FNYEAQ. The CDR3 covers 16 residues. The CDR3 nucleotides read TGTGCCAGCGGGACTAGCGGGGGCGAACCGACCTACGAGCAGTACTTC. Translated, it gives CASGTSGGEPTYEQYF.

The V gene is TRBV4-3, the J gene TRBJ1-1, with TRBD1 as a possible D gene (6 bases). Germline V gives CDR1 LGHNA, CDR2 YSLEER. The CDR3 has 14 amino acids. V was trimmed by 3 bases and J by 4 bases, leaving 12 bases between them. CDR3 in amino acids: CASSQLRRGTEAFF. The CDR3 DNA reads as TGCGCCAGCAGCCAGTTGCGCAGGGGCACTGAAGCTTTCTTT.

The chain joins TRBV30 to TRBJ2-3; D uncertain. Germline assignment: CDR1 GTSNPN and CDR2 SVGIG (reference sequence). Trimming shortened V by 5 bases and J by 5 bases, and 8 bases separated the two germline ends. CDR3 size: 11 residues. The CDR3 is CAWGYLDTQYF. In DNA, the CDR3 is TGTGCCTGGGGATACTTAGATACGCAGTATTTT.

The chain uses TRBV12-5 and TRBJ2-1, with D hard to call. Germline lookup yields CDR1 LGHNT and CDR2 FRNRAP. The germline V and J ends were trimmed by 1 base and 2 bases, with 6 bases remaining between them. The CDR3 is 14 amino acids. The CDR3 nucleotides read TGTGCTAGTGGTTTGGGTCAGACCTACAATGAGCAGTTCTTC. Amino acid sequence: CASGLGQTYNEQFF.

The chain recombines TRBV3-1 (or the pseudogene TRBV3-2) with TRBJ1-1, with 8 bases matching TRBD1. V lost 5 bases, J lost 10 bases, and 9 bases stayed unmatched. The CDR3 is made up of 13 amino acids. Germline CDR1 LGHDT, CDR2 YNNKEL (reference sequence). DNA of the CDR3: TGTGCCAGCAGCAAACAGGGGGAGCTTTTAGCTTTCTTT. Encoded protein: CASSKQGELLAFF.

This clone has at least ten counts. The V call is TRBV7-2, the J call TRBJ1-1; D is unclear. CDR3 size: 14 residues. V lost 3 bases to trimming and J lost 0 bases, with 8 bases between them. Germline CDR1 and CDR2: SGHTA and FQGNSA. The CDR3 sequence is CASSFGMLNTEAFF. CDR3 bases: TGTGCCAGCAGCTTCGGGATGCTGAACACTGAAGCTTTCTTT.